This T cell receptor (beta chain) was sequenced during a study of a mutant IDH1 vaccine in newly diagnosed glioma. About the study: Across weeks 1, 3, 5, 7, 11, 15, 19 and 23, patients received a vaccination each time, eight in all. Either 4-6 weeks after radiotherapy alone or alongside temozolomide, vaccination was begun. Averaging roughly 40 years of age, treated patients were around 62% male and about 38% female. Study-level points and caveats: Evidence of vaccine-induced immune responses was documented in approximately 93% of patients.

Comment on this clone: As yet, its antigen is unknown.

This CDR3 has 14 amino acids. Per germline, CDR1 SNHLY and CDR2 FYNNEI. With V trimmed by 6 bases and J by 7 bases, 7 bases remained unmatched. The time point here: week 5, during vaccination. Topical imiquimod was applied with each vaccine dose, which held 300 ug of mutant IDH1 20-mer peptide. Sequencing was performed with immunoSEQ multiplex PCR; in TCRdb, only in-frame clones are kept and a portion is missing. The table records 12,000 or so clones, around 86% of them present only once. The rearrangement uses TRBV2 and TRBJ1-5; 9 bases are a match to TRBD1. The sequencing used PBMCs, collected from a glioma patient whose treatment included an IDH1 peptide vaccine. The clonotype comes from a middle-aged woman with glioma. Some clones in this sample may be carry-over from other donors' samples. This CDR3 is CASREGQGRQPQHF. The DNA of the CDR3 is TGTGCCAGCAGGGAGGGACAGGGTCGGCAGCCCCAGCATTTT.